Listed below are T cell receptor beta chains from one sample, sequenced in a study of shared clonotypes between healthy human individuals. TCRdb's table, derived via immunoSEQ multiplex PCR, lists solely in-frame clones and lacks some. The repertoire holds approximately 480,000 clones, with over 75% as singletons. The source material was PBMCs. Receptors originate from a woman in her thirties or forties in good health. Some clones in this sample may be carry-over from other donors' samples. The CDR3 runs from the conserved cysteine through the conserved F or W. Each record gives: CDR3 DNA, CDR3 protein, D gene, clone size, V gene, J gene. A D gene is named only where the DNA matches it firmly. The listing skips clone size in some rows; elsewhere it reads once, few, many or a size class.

CDR3 DNA: TGTGCCAGCAGCCGCCGTTTGGCCACTGAAGCTTTCTTT
CDR3 protein: CASSRRLATEAFF
D gene: .
clone size: .
V gene: TRBV14
J gene: TRBJ1-1

CDR3 DNA: TGTGCCAGCAGTGAGCCTAGGAGGGGTTCCTACGAGCAGTACTTC
CDR3 protein: CASSEPRRGSYEQYF
D gene: .
clone size: .
V gene: TRBV6-1
J gene: TRBJ2-7

CDR3 DNA: TGTGCCAGCAGTTTAAGCTTCTCCTCTGGAAACACCATATATTTT
CDR3 protein: CASSLSFSSGNTIYF
D gene: .
clone size: few
V gene: TRBV28
J gene: TRBJ1-3

CDR3 DNA: TGTGCCAGCAGCCCATCGGACGGGGCCAACGTCCTGACTTTC
CDR3 protein: CASSPSDGANVLTF
D gene: .
clone size: .
V gene: TRBV14
J gene: TRBJ2-6

CDR3 DNA: TGTGCCAGCAGCCCCGTTGCAGCCTACGAGCAGTACTTC
CDR3 protein: CASSPVAAYEQYF
D gene: .
clone size: .
V gene: TRBV27
J gene: TRBJ2-7

CDR3 DNA: TGTGCCAGCAGCTGGGAAACATTCTACACGCAGTATTTT
CDR3 protein: CASSWETFYTQYF
D gene: .
clone size: .
V gene: TRBV12-1
J gene: TRBJ2-3

CDR3 DNA: TGTGCCAGCAGTGACAAAGGCACAGATACGCAGTATTTT
CDR3 protein: CASSDKGTDTQYF
D gene: .
clone size: once
V gene: TRBV6-4
J gene: TRBJ2-3

CDR3 DNA: TGTGCCAGCAGTTTATACAGGGTAGCAGGAAACACCATATATTTT
CDR3 protein: CASSLYRVAGNTIYF
D gene: .
clone size: .
V gene: TRBV28
J gene: TRBJ1-3

CDR3 DNA: TGTGCCTGGTCACCGGGACAGCCCACAGATACGCAGTATTTT
CDR3 protein: CAWSPGQPTDTQYF
D gene: TRBD1
clone size: .
V gene: TRBV30
J gene: TRBJ2-3

CDR3 DNA: TGTGCCAGCAGCTTTACCGGGGCCCATGAAAAACTGTTTTTT
CDR3 protein: CASSFTGAHEKLFF
D gene: .
clone size: few
V gene: TRBV7-2
J gene: TRBJ1-4

CDR3 DNA: TGTGCCAGCAGCCGGACTAGCGGGAGGGAGCAGTACTTC
CDR3 protein: CASSRTSGREQYF
D gene: TRBD2
clone size: once
V gene: TRBV7-3
J gene: TRBJ2-7

CDR3 DNA: TGTGCCAGCAGCAGGACAGGGAACTACGAGCAGTACTTC
CDR3 protein: CASSRTGNYEQYF
D gene: TRBD1
clone size: .
V gene: TRBV5-8
J gene: TRBJ2-7

CDR3 DNA: TGTGCCAGCTCAGAACAACTGGATGAGCAGTACTTC
CDR3 protein: CASSEQLDEQYF
D gene: .
clone size: .
V gene: TRBV18
J gene: TRBJ2-7

CDR3 DNA: TGTGCCAGCAGTTTCACCCAGGGTGCCCGCTCTGGAAACACCATATATTTT
CDR3 protein: CASSFTQGARSGNTIYF
D gene: .
clone size: .
V gene: TRBV28
J gene: TRBJ1-3

CDR3 DNA: TGTGCCAGCAAGGATCGATCAGGGCTAGCTAACTATGGCTACACCTTC
CDR3 protein: CASKDRSGLANYGYTF
D gene: .
clone size: .
V gene: TRBV28
J gene: TRBJ1-2

CDR3 DNA: TGTGCCAGCAGCTTTGGCTCGATGGAGACCCAGTACTTC
CDR3 protein: CASSFGSMETQYF
D gene: .
clone size: .
V gene: TRBV11-1
J gene: TRBJ2-5

CDR3 DNA: TGTGCCTGGAGTGTCGGCGGGAGTCTCCAGGACATTCAGTACTTC
CDR3 protein: CAWSVGGSLQDIQYF
D gene: TRBD2
clone size: .
V gene: TRBV30
J gene: TRBJ2-4

CDR3 DNA: TGTGCCACGCCAACCGCAGGGTCGAACACCGGGGAGCTGTTTTTT
CDR3 protein: CATPTAGSNTGELFF
D gene: .
clone size: .
V gene: TRBV7-9
J gene: TRBJ2-2

CDR3 DNA: TGTGCCTGGTCGCGGTCCTACGAGCAGTACTTC
CDR3 protein: CAWSRSYEQYF
D gene: .
clone size: .
V gene: TRBV30
J gene: TRBJ2-7

CDR3 DNA: TGTGCCAGCAGTGACTCCGGGGATAGCAATCAGCCCCAGCATTTT
CDR3 protein: CASSDSGDSNQPQHF
D gene: .
clone size: .
V gene: TRBV6-4
J gene: TRBJ1-5

CDR3 DNA: TGTGCCAGTAGTATCACCAGGGCCAACACTGAAGCTTTCTTT
CDR3 protein: CASSITRANTEAFF
D gene: .
clone size: .
V gene: TRBV19
J gene: TRBJ1-1

CDR3 DNA: TGTGCCAGCAGCCAAACTGGAAGGGGTGGCGGTGAAAAACTGTTTTTT
CDR3 protein: CASSQTGRGGGEKLFF
D gene: .
clone size: .
V gene: TRBV16
J gene: TRBJ1-4

CDR3 DNA: TGTGCCAGCAGCCGAACCGGGAATGAGCAGTTCTTC
CDR3 protein: CASSRTGNEQFF
D gene: .
clone size: .
V gene: TRBV7-2
J gene: TRBJ2-1